This entry describes one T cell receptor beta chain. This record belongs to a study of blood T cell repertoires in COVID-19. Study-wide background: Samples representing acute and convalescent COVID-19 were sourced from the United States, Italy and Spain. T cells, B-cell-depleted T cells, or PBMCs provided the cDNA or gDNA that served as material.

Authors' processing steps: It was from reference gene primer amplification that nucleated cell counts were estimated. Assay used: immunoSEQ multiplex PCR; TCRdb lists only in-frame clones, some missing. V, J and clone size derive from that table, while D and trimming were established from the DNA sequence. The table has 90,000 to 130,000 clones, 76% seen once. This TCR derives from a woman older than 75 with acute or convalescent COVID-19. What was sequenced was peripheral blood.

CDR3: CASSSRTSGETQYF. The DNA for the CDR3 is TGTGCCAGCAGCTCCCGCACCTCGGGGGAGACCCAGTACTTC. This sequence joins TRBV9 and TRBJ2-5, with D possibly being TRBD2 (5 bases). Germline lookup yields CDR1 SGDLS and CDR2 YYNGEE. The CDR3 spans 14 residues. V lost 4 bases and J lost 5, with 15 bases in between.